This record covers a single T cell receptor beta chain. Its antigen remains unknown. The assay was immunoSEQ multiplex PCR, and TCRdb's table has in-frame clones only and misses some. This sample has tens of thousands of clones, with about 75% found just once. Germline V gene sequence: CDR1 SGHNT, CDR2 YYREEE (reference sequence). This CDR3 spans 13 amino acids. Trimming took off 0 bases at V and 7 bases at J, with 10 bases between the two ends. The data were taken from a study of memory CD4+ T cells and cytomegalovirus serostatus. The sort gate was single viable CD3+CD4+CD8-CD45RO+ cells for memory CD4+ T cells. Regarding the study as a whole: Median bootstrapped AUC for CMV status was just under 0.97 originally, roughly 0.92 US-trained. Each of 65 to 70 CMV-associated TCRbeta sequences occurred in one to five individuals.

This rearrangement joins TRBV5-4 to TRBJ1-2; tentative D call: TRBD1 (6 bases). The origin of this receptor is an adult in good health and CMV-seropositive. Sequencing was done on a sample of memory CD4+ T cells from blood. The CDR3 here is CASSLETGSGYTF. CDR3 coding DNA: TGTGCCAGCAGCTTGGAAACAGGGAGTGGCTACACCTTC.